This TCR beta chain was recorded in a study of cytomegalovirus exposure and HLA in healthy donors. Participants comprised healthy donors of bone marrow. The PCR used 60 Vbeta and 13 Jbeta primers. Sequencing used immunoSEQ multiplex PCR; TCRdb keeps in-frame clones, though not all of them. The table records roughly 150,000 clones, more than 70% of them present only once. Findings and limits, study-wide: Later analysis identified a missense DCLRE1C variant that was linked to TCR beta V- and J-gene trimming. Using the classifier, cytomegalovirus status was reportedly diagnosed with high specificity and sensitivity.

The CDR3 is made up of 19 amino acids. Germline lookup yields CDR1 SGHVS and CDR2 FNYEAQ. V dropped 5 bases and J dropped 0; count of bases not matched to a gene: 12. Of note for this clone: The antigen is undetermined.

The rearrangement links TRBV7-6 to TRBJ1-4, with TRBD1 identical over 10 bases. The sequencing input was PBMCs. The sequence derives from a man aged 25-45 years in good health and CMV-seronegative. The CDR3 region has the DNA TGTGCCAGCAGCCCTAGAGGCCCAGACAGGGGGCCAACTAATGAAAAACTGTTTTTT. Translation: CASSPRGPDRGPTNEKLFF.